These T cell receptor beta chains were read from a single sample in a study of T-cell reconstitution after alpha-beta-depleted transplantation in children. TCRdb processed the PCR reads anew with MiXCR; each CDR3 protein has one entry. The profile shows 250,000 to 350,000 distinct CDR3 sequences, nearly 10% of them singletons. The sample in question was PBMCs from the stem cell graft donor, obtained from the stem cell graft. These receptors came from a human donor who donated a stem cell graft to a child with SCID. Each CDR3 is given with its conserved first and last residue. Each record gives: D gene, J gene, V gene, clone size, CDR3 protein, CDR3 DNA. The D gene is left open where the match is weak. Size is omitted from some rows. Given values are once, few, many or a class for expanded clones.

NA	TRBJ2-1	TRBV24-1	few	CATSDSGPGRSYNEQFF	TGTGCCACCAGTGATTCTGGCCCGGGACGGAGCTACAATGAGCAGTTCTTC
NA	TRBJ2-7	TRBV20-1	NA	CSARTRLSSYEQYF	TGCAGTGCTAGAACTAGGCTGAGCTCCTACGAGCAGTACTTC
TRBD2	TRBJ2-1	TRBV5-1	many	CASSYAAGGPQYEQFF	TGCGCCAGCAGTTATGCAGCGGGGGGGCCGCAGTATGAGCAGTTCTTC
TRBD1	TRBJ2-7	TRBV6-1	few	CASGDRGVSYEQYF	TGTGCCAGTGGGGACAGGGGAGTGTCCTACGAGCAGTACTTC
NA	TRBJ1-2	TRBV3-1	NA	CASSQADGWGYTF	TGTGCCAGCAGCCAAGCTGACGGTTGGGGCTACACCTTC
NA	TRBJ2-1	TRBV4-2	few	CASSQESPAAAAEQFF	TGTGCCAGCAGCCAAGAGTCTCCAGCTGCGGCAGCTGAGCAGTTCTTC
TRBD1	TRBJ1-1	TRBV29-1	NA	CSVYGQGGTEAFF	TGCAGCGTCTACGGACAGGGGGGGACTGAAGCTTTCTTT
NA	TRBJ1-1	TRBV5-4	NA	CASSYPEENTEAFF	TGTGCCAGCAGCTACCCCGAGGAGAACACTGAAGCTTTCTTT
NA	TRBJ1-1	TRBV10-3	NA	CAISEVGEVNLF	TGTGCCATCAGTGAGGTCGGGGAAGTAAATCTCTTT
NA	TRBJ1-5	TRBV10-3	few	CAISESGTLSNQPQHF	TGTGCCATCAGTGAGTCCGGGACACTTAGCAATCAGCCCCAGCATTTT
TRBD1	TRBJ2-3	TRBV20-1	many	CSAKNRGSGDTQYF	TGCAGTGCTAAGAACAGGGGGAGCGGAGATACGCAGTATTTT
TRBD2	TRBJ2-1	TRBV25-1	NA	CASSPWSGEGYNEQFF	TGTGCCAGCAGTCCTTGGAGCGGGGAGGGTTACAATGAGCAGTTCTTC
NA	TRBJ2-4	TRBV29-1	NA	CSVETVSLAKNIQYF	TGCAGCGTTGAGACAGTATCATTAGCCAAAAACATTCAGTACTTC
TRBD1	TRBJ2-7	TRBV20-1	NA	CSARGDRIYEQYF	TGCAGTGCTAGAGGGGACAGGATCTACGAGCAGTACTTC
NA	TRBJ1-3	TRBV12-3/TRBV12-4	NA	CASRGLGSGNTIYF	TGTGCCAGCAGGGGTTTGGGTTCTGGAAACACCATATATTTT
TRBD1	TRBJ2-3	TRBV11-1	few	CASSFDSGQGTHTDTQYF	TGTGCCAGCAGCTTCGATAGCGGACAGGGAACCCACACAGATACGCAGTATTTT
TRBD2	TRBJ2-3	TRBV18	few	CASSPPTSGGPRHTDTQYF	TGTGCCAGCTCACCTCCGACTAGCGGGGGTCCTAGACACACAGATACGCAGTATTTT
NA	TRBJ2-2	TRBV14	NA	CASSQEETAELFF	TGTGCCAGCAGCCAAGAAGAAACCGCGGAGCTGTTTTTT
TRBD1	TRBJ1-2	TRBV11-2	few	CASSKTGGSVYGYTF	TGTGCCAGCAGCAAGACAGGGGGAAGCGTCTATGGCTACACCTTC
NA	TRBJ2-7	TRBV7-7	NA	CASSLAGAVEQYF	TGTGCTAGCAGCTTGGCGGGGGCGGTCGAGCAGTACTTC
NA	TRBJ2-7	TRBV9	NA	CASSVGDRTPSYEQYF	TGTGCCAGCAGCGTAGGTGACAGAACCCCCTCCTACGAGCAGTACTTC
TRBD2	TRBJ2-3	TRBV20-1	few	CSARDSPSGSGGADTQYF	TGCAGTGCTAGAGATTCCCCCTCGGGTAGCGGGGGGGCAGATACGCAGTATTTT
NA	TRBJ2-3	TRBV20-1	few	CSARLGPPKADTQYF	TGCAGTGCTAGACTCGGACCTCCTAAGGCAGATACGCAGTATTTT
NA	TRBJ2-2	TRBV3-1	many	CASRTGTARTGELFF	TGTGCCAGCAGAACCGGGACGGCGAGGACCGGGGAGCTGTTTTTT
TRBD1	TRBJ2-2	TRBV6-1	few	CASRWDRADTGELFF	TGTGCCAGCAGATGGGACAGGGCGGACACCGGGGAGCTGTTTTTT
NA	TRBJ1-1	TRBV7-9	many	CASSLVKGTEAFF	TGTGCCAGCAGCTTAGTTAAGGGCACTGAAGCTTTCTTT
TRBD2	TRBJ2-3	TRBV4-1	NA	CASSHLAGDADTQYF	TGCGCCAGCAGCCATCTAGCGGGGGACGCAGATACGCAGTATTTT
NA	TRBJ2-5	TRBV6-2/TRBV6-3	few	CASSRTRGGETQYF	TGTGCCAGCAGTAGGACTCGAGGGGGAGAGACCCAGTACTTC
TRBD2	TRBJ2-5	TRBV20-1	NA	CSALGLAETQYF	TGCAGTGCCCTGGGACTAGCGGAGACCCAGTACTTC
NA	TRBJ1-4	TRBV6-5	NA	CASSYSRAGAEKLFF	TGTGCCAGCAGTTACTCGAGGGCGGGGGCGGAAAAACTGTTTTTT
NA	TRBJ2-5	TRBV2	few	CASRTEPVATQYF	TGTGCCAGCAGGACGGAACCCGTGGCGACCCAGTACTTC
NA	TRBJ2-7	TRBV12-3/TRBV12-4	NA	CASSIRVSYEQYF	TGTGCCAGCAGTATCCGGGTTTCCTACGAGCAGTACTTC
TRBD2	TRBJ2-7	TRBV29-1	few	CSVEDPAASGVTYEQYF	TGCAGCGTTGAAGATCCCGCTGCTAGCGGGGTCACCTACGAGCAGTACTTC
TRBD2	TRBJ2-3	TRBV5-1	NA	CATRLGLKTDTQYF	TGCGCCACGCGGCTGGGACTAAAGACAGATACGCAGTATTTT
TRBD1	TRBJ1-1	TRBV6-5	many	CASNSGQGEAFF	TGTGCCAGCAACTCCGGACAGGGGGAAGCTTTCTTT
NA	TRBJ2-7	TRBV6-5	NA	CASSYSRTAAYEQYF	TGTGCCAGCAGTTACTCCAGGACAGCAGCCTACGAGCAGTACTTC
NA	TRBJ2-7	TRBV5-1	few	CASSLGWGISYEQYF	TGCGCCAGCAGCCTGGGGTGGGGAATCTCCTACGAGCAGTACTTC
NA	TRBJ2-2	TRBV24-1	many	CATSDAGSGHTGELFF	TGTGCCACCAGTGACGCGGGTAGCGGCCACACCGGGGAGCTGTTTTTT
TRBD1	TRBJ2-7	TRBV25-1	many	CASSEAGGWEQYF	TGTGCCAGCAGTGAGGCAGGGGGCTGGGAGCAGTACTTC
NA	TRBJ2-1	TRBV4-1	NA	CASSHPGLYNEQFF	TGCGCCAGCAGCCACCCGGGACTCTACAATGAGCAGTTCTTC
NA	TRBJ2-7	TRBV20-1	few	CSARELKQAPYEQYF	TGCAGTGCTAGGGAATTGAAGCAGGCCCCCTACGAGCAGTACTTC
NA	TRBJ1-1	TRBV12-3/TRBV12-4	few	CASSFRRQVDRMNTEAFF	TGTGCCAGCAGTTTTAGGAGACAGGTCGATCGAATGAACACTGAAGCTTTCTTT
NA	TRBJ2-5	TRBV20-1	NA	CSARRGLQIQETQYF	TGCAGTGCTAGGAGGGGGTTACAGATCCAAGAGACCCAGTACTTC
NA	TRBJ1-1	TRBV20-1	few	CSARPGTFGTEAFF	TGCAGTGCTAGGCCCGGGACATTCGGCACTGAAGCTTTCTTT
NA	TRBJ1-6	TRBV25-1	few	CASSQAGSYNSPLHF	TGTGCCAGCAGTCAAGCGGGATCCTATAATTCACCCCTCCACTTT
TRBD2	TRBJ2-7	TRBV5-1	NA	CASSTGLGEDEQYF	TGCGCCAGCAGCACGGGACTAGGGGAGGACGAGCAGTACTTC
TRBD2	TRBJ2-2	TRBV19	NA	CASTHRRGGDTGELFF	TGTGCCAGTACCCATCGACGGGGGGGCGACACCGGGGAGCTGTTTTTT
NA	TRBJ2-7	TRBV10-3	NA	CAISEGAASYEQYF	TGTGCCATCAGTGAGGGTGCGGCATCCTACGAGCAGTACTTC
NA	TRBJ1-2	TRBV20-1	NA	CSARGPNYGYTF	TGCAGTGCTAGAGGCCCTAACTATGGCTACACCTTC
NA	TRBJ2-1	TRBV9	few	CASSVGGPYNEQFF	TGTGCCAGCAGCGTGGGGGGGCCATACAATGAGCAGTTCTTC
TRBD1	TRBJ2-1	TRBV5-1	NA	CASSSGQGGYNEQFF	TGCGCCAGCAGCTCGGGACAGGGTGGGTACAATGAGCAGTTCTTC
NA	TRBJ1-6	TRBV20-1	NA	CSAFKAGGDSPLHF	TGCAGTGCCTTCAAGGCGGGGGGAGATTCACCCCTCCACTTT
NA	TRBJ1-2	TRBV29-1	few	CSVEGDLYGYTF	TGCAGCGTTGAAGGGGACCTCTATGGCTACACCTTC
NA	TRBJ2-3	TRBV20-1	NA	CSAVTEGGTDTQYF	TGCAGTGCTGTCACGGAGGGAGGAACAGATACGCAGTATTTT